This T cell receptor (beta chain) comes out of a study of CD8 T cells in ankylosing spondylitis. Construction of TCR beta libraries was performed using quantitative 5'-RACE with molecular barcodes. TCRdb re-derived calls from the 5' RACE reads in MiXCR, one entry per CDR3 protein. The sample includes a few hundred thousand distinct CDR3 sequences, less than 10% of them seen just once. Study results and caveats: Disease-linked clones were reportedly significantly enriched in matched ankylosing spondylitis synovial fluid. Ankylosing spondylitis blood seemed to carry a telltale TCR beta motif made of eight highly homologous variants.

As regards this clonotype: Antigen specificity is unknown.

CDR1 is MGHDK and CDR2 is SYGVNS in the germline V gene. The CDR3 runs to 15 residues. Trimming took off 2 bases at V and 0 bases at J, with 10 bases between the two ends. The sequence was obtained from a male donor with ankylosing spondylitis. The V call is TRBV25-1, the J call TRBJ1-1; a possible D gene is TRBD1 (5 bases). Source material: blood, either unsorted or a sorted T cell fraction (not recorded which). The CDR3 DNA follows: TGTGCCAGCAGTGAAGGGGGGACGCTGAACACTGAAGCTTTCTTT. Amino acid sequence: CASSEGGTLNTEAFF.